This T cell receptor beta chain was recovered during a study of shared clonotypes between healthy human individuals. Profiling relied on immunoSEQ multiplex PCR, and the TCRdb table lists in-frame clones only, not all of them. This table has about 2.4 million clones, more than 85% appearing once. The TCR comes from a man aged 18 to 35 in good health. Some clones in this sample may be carry-over from other donors' samples. Sequencing was done on a sample of naive CD4+ T cells from PBMCs. Subset here: CD45RA+ positively selected.

The CDR3 DNA reads as TGTGCCACCGGCAACCAGGGATTAAGCTCCTACGAGCAGTACTTC. Amino acid sequence: CATGNQGLSSYEQYF. The chain recombines TRBV2 with TRBJ2-7; possible D gene TRBD1, 5 bases. The germline gives CDR1 SNHLY, CDR2 FYNNEI. V gave up 10 bases and J gave up 0 bases, with 19 bases separating them. The CDR3 has 15 residues.